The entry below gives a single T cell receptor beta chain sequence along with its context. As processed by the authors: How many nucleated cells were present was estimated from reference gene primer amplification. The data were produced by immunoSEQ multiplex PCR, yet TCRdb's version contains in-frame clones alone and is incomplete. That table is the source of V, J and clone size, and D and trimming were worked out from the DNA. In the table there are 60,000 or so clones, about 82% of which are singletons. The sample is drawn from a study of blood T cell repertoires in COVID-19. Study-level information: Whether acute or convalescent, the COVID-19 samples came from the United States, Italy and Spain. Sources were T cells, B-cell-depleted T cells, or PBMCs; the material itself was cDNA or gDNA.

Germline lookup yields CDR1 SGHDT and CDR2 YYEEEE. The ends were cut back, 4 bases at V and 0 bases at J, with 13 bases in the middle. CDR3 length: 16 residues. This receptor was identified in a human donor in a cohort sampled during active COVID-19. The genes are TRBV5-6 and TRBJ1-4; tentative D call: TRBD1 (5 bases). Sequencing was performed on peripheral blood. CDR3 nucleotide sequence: TGTGCCAGCAGCCTCGCCGACAGTGCAACTAATGAAAAACTGTTTTTT. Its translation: CASSLADSATNEKLFF.